A single sample is the source of the 8 T cell receptor beta chains below, sequenced in a study of IL-17A CD8 T cells in psoriatic arthritis synovium. CD3+ T cells, isolated magnetically, got PMA and ionomycin for about 1.5 hours before cytokine secretion labeling. The synovial fluid came from psoriatic arthritis joints with active inflammation. Sequencing used immunoSEQ multiplex PCR; TCRdb keeps in-frame clones, though not all of them. The repertoire includes about 1,300 clones, less than 85% of them detected once, and 13% to 15% sits in the top ten. Sequenced sample: IL-17A+ (IFN-gamma+/-) memory CD8+ T cells from synovial fluid. Subset defined: IL-17A+IFNgamma+/- memory CD8+ (Tc17) cells. These receptors were collected from a human donor with psoriatic arthritis.

The rearrangement joins TRBV11-2 to TRBJ2-5, with D possibly called TRBD1 or TRBD2 (7 bases each). V was shortened by 5 bases and J by 5 bases, with 9 bases between the two germline ends. Germline values: CDR1 SGHAT, CDR2 FQNNGV. The CDR3 contains 12 residues. The CDR3 sequence is CASSQGGETQYF. The CDR3 DNA sequence: TGTGCCAGCAGCCAGGGGGGGGAGACCCAGTACTTC.

This clone has only one observation. V is TRBV27 and J is TRBJ1-1; D possibly corresponds to TRBD1 (5 bases). The CDR3 loop spans 12 amino acids. Germline CDR1 is MNHEY and CDR2 is SMNVEV (reference sequence). Trimming stripped 10 bases from V and 3 bases from J, with 12 bases between. For the CDR3, the DNA is TGTGCCACCCGCCTGGGGGACACTGAAGCTTTCTTT. It translates to CATRLGDTEAFF.

About this clone itself: A read error may account for a junction end that differs from germline. V is TRBV5-6 and J is TRBJ2-1, with 9 bases fitting TRBD1. There are 16 residues in the CDR3. Germline V gives CDR1 SGHDT, CDR2 YYEEEE. This CDR3 reads CASSPTGTGSFNEQFF. The DNA of the CDR3 is TGTGCCAGCAGCCCGACCGGGACAGGGTCCTTCAATGAGCAGTTCTTC.

About this clone: At one end the junction does not follow the germline gene, possibly because of a read error. This chain uses TRBV4-1 with TRBJ1-1; D may be TRBD1 (5 bases). Germline V gene sequence: CDR1 MGHRA, CDR2 YSYEKL. The length of the CDR3 is 15 residues. CDR3 DNA: TGCGCCAGCAGCCAAGATGATCTTGGCGGGGCTGATGCTTTCTTT. Amino acids: CASSQDDLGGADAFF.

The count of this clone is one. The chain recombines TRBV27 with TRBJ1-1; unclear D gene. Looked up from germline, CDR1 is MNHEY and CDR2 is SMNVEV (reference sequence). V was cut by 5 bases and J by 0 bases, with 19 bases left in between. The CDR3 sequence is 17 residues long. The CDR3 reads CASSPTLGVSLNTEAFF. CDR3 sequence (DNA): TGTGCCAGCAGTCCAACCCTCGGGGTCTCCCTGAACACTGAAGCTTTCTTT.

This clone is classed as large. The chain uses TRBV11-2 and TRBJ2-7; the D is unclear. This CDR3 spans 12 amino acids. The V gene lost 3 bases and the J gene lost 4 bases, with 7 bases spanning the gap. The germline CDR1 and CDR2 sequences are SGHAT and FQNNGV. The DNA for the CDR3 is TGTGCCAGCAGCTTCATGGGATACGAGCAGTACTTC. Its translation is CASSFMGYEQYF.

V and J are TRBV18 and TRBJ2-1; D call uncertain. Trimming cost V 4 bases and J 8 bases, with 15 bases left between them. This CDR3 is 14 amino acids long. Germline V lookup: CDR1 KGHSH, CDR2 LQKENI. The CDR3 sequence is CASSLTGMIDEQFF. The DNA of the CDR3 is TGTGCCAGCTCACTCACGGGCATGATCGATGAGCAGTTCTTC. The complete variable domain, with remaining parts taken from reference TRBV18 and TRBJ2-1, reads NAGVMQNPRHLVRRRGQEARLRCSPMKGHSHVYWYRQLPEEGLKFMVYLQKENIIDESGMPKERFSAEFPKEGPSILRIQQVVRGDSAAYFCASSLTGMIDEQFFGPGTRLTVL.

This chain joins TRBV6-1 and TRBJ1-1; tentative D call: TRBD1 (6 bases). The CDR3 has 17 amino acids. V lost 1 base to trimming and J lost 0 bases, with 15 bases between them. Germline CDR1 MNHNS, CDR2 SASEGT. Here the CDR3 DNA reads TGTGCCAGCAGTGAAGAGGGGGGGGCTGCCATGAACACTGAAGCTTTCTTT. It encodes CASSEEGGAAMNTEAFF.